The 9 T cell receptor beta chains below all came from one sample that was sequenced in a study of CD8 T cells in ankylosing spondylitis. General study findings and limits: Made up of about eight highly homologous variants, a TCR beta motif appeared characteristic of ankylosing spondylitis blood.

TCRdb recomputed calls from the 5' RACE reads with MiXCR, one row per CDR3 protein. The sample contains about 840,000 distinct CDR3 sequences, 10% to 15% of which appear only once. Their antigens remain unidentified. Sample: blood, either unsorted or a sorted T cell fraction (not recorded which). The receptors were gathered from a male donor with ankylosing spondylitis.

This clonotype was seen many times. The chain joins TRBV29-1 to TRBJ1-5, with D unclear. This CDR3 contains 13 residues. V lost 6 bases, J lost 10 bases, and 19 bases lay in between. In germline, CDR1 is SQVTM, CDR2 ANQGSEA. In nucleotides, the CDR3 is TGCAGCGTGCGGTGGAGCGCGCTTAGTCCCCAGCATTTT. It translates to CSVRWSALSPQHF.

This clonotype was recorded many times. The chain links TRBV29-1 to TRBJ2-7; 9 nucleotides align to TRBD1. The CDR3 extends over 14 amino acids. CDR1 SQVTM and CDR2 ANQGSEA come from the germline V gene. V lost 4 bases to trimming and J lost 1 base; unmatched junction nucleotides: 5. In DNA form, the CDR3 reads TGCAGCGTTGTAACAGGGGGCGCTTCCTACGAGCAGTACTTC. Translation gives CSVVTGGASYEQYF.

The chain carries TRBV4-1 and TRBJ1-2; D not resolved. Germline assignment: CDR1 MGHRA and CDR2 YSYEKL. V lost 1 base to trimming and J lost 8 bases, with 23 bases between them. The CDR3 sequence is 17 residues long. The CDR3 spells CASSQAILREGLRGYTF. The CDR3, as DNA: TGCGCCAGCAGCCAAGCTATTTTGAGGGAAGGGTTAAGGGGCTACACCTTC.

This clonotype was found many times. The chain uses TRBV3-1 and TRBJ2-7; D is possibly TRBD2 (6 bases). In germline, CDR1 is LGHDT, CDR2 YNNKEL (reference sequence). V lost 3 bases, J lost 4 bases, and 10 bases lay in between. The CDR3 runs to 13 residues. The CDR3 here is CASSHRDSYEQYF. CDR3 DNA sequence: TGTGCCAGCAGCCACCGGGACTCATACGAGCAGTACTTC.

In its sample, this clonotype was seen many times. The chain combines TRBV10-3 with TRBJ2-3; D is possibly TRBD1 or TRBD2 (5 bases each). The V gene's germline CDR1 is ENHRY and CDR2 SYGVKD. The CDR3 totals 13 residues. Trimming took off 2 bases at V and 3 bases at J, with 6 bases between the two ends. In DNA, the CDR3 is TGTGCCATCAGTGAGGGGGGAACAGATACGCAGTATTTT. Translated, it gives CAISEGGTDTQYF.

In its sample, this clonotype was seen many times. The chain combines TRBV12-3 or TRBV12-4 with TRBJ1-2; D unresolved. Trimming cost V 2 bases and J 3 bases, with 4 bases left between them. The CDR3 is made up of 12 amino acids. The CDR3 sequence is CASSLQDYGYTF. In DNA form, the CDR3 reads TGTGCCAGCAGTTTACAGGACTATGGCTACACCTTC.

This clonotype was detected only a few times. The chain carries TRBV7-9 and TRBJ2-3, with D unclear. There are 17 residues in the CDR3. Trimming stripped 0 bases from V and 7 bases from J, with 20 bases between. CDR1 and CDR2 from the germline V gene are SEHNR and FQNEAQ (reference sequence). The DNA of the CDR3 is TGTGCCAGCAGCTTAGCGGATACACGGCCCAAGAGGAATACGCAGTATTTT. The encoded protein is CASSLADTRPKRNTQYF.

The chain is built from TRBV15 and TRBJ2-5; TRBD1 agrees at 8 bases. CDR1 and CDR2 (germline): LNHNV, YYDKDF (reference sequence). Unmatched junction bases numbered 5, after V lost 2 bases and J lost 0 bases. The CDR3 consists of 16 residues. In DNA form, the CDR3 reads TGTGCCACCAGCAGACCGAACAGGGGGTACCAAGAGACCCAGTACTTC. Protein product: CATSRPNRGYQETQYF.

This clonotype was detected a few times. The chain joins TRBV7-2 to TRBJ1-6; D possibly corresponds to TRBD1 (5 bases). Germline CDR1 reads SGHTA; CDR2 reads FQGNSA. The CDR3 contains 16 residues. V lost 5 bases and J 7 bases, leaving 18 bases between the germline ends. For the CDR3, the DNA is TGTGCCAGCAGCGCCAGGGCCCTACTTTCCAATTCACCCCTCCACTTT. Amino acid sequence: CASSARALLSNSPLHF.